The 10 T cell receptor beta chains listed next were all sequenced from one sample in a study of blood T cell repertoires in COVID-19. The repertoire was sequenced with immunoSEQ multiplex PCR; TCRdb's copy has only in-frame clones and lacks some. The top ten hold around 6.3% of the sample, which has 150,000 to 200,000 clones, roughly 77% seen once. Source material: peripheral blood. The source is a man in his 70s with active or convalescent COVID-19.

This clone showed up just a few times. This rearrangement joins TRBV27 to TRBJ2-3; the D is unclear. This CDR3 has 15 residues. The V and J ends lost 6 bases and 7 bases respectively, with 20 bases between them. Germline assignment: CDR1 MNHEY and CDR2 SMNVEV (reference sequence). The CDR3 reads CASRYGYADPNTQYF. CDR3 nucleotide sequence: TGTGCCAGCAGATACGGATACGCGGATCCAAATACGCAGTATTTT.

CDR3 amino acids: CACQQGAHFGYTF. The CDR3 bases are TGTGCCTGTCAGCAGGGGGCGCATTTCGGCTACACCTTC. The genes are TRBV30 and TRBJ1-2; TRBD1 aligns across 8 bases. Trimming cost V 6 bases and J 8 bases; bases outside gene matches: 11. Looked up from germline, CDR1 is GTSNPN and CDR2 is SVGIG (reference sequence). There are 13 residues in the CDR3. Drawing the rest from reference TRBV30 and TRBJ1-2, the complete variable domain is SQTIHQWPATLVQPVGSPLSLECTVEGTSNPNLYWYRQAAGRGLQLLFYSVGIGQISSEVPQNLSASRPQDRQFILSSKKLLLSDSGFYLCACQQGAHFGYTFGSGTRLTVV.

The V gene is TRBV2, the J gene TRBJ2-1; D uncertain. V was clipped by 5 bases and J by 7 bases, with 15 bases between them. Per the germline V gene, CDR1 is SNHLY and CDR2 is FYNNEI. This CDR3 is built from 14 residues. The CDR3: CASSFSYPGNEQFF. CDR3 bases: TGTGCCAGCAGTTTTTCTTACCCCGGGAATGAGCAGTTCTTC. The full variable domain, its missing parts supplied by reference TRBV2 and TRBJ2-1, is EPEVTQTPSHQVTQMGQEVILRCVPISNHLYFYWYRQILGQKVEFLVSFYNNEISEKSEIFDDQFSVERPDGSNFTLKIRSTKLEDSAMYFCASSFSYPGNEQFFGPGTRLTVL.

This clone was detected only once. This chain uses TRBV24-1 with TRBJ2-6; D unresolved. CDR3 length: 17 residues. The V gene's germline CDR1 is KGHDR and CDR2 SFDVKD. V was shortened by 2 bases and J by 0 bases, with 10 bases between the two germline ends. The CDR3 region has the DNA TGTGCCACCAGTGATTCTCGACACAGCTCTGGGGCCAACGTCCTGACTTTC. Protein product: CATSDSRHSSGANVLTF.

The V gene is TRBV6-5, the J gene TRBJ2-7, with a tentative D call TRBD1 (5 bases). V was pared by 2 bases and J by 3 bases, with 14 bases between. CDR1 is MNHEY and CDR2 is SVGAGI in the germline V gene. The CDR3 covers 15 residues. This CDR3 is CASSYPYRQNYEQYF. CDR3 DNA sequence: TGTGCCAGCAGTTACCCCTACAGACAGAACTACGAGCAGTACTTC.

A note on this clone: Additional DNA sequences in this sample encode the identical CDR3. The chain couples TRBV28 to TRBJ1-1, with D perhaps matching TRBD1 (5 bases). The CDR3 sequence is 14 residues long. Looked up from germline, CDR1 is MDHEN and CDR2 is SYDVKM. V was cut by 7 bases and J by 1 base, with 13 bases left in between. The CDR3 sequence: CASTSGQGNTEAFF. Written as DNA, the CDR3 is TGTGCCAGCACCTCTGGGCAGGGGAACACTGAAGCTTTCTTT.

The gene calls are TRBV7-2 and TRBJ1-1; D is perhaps TRBD1 (5 bases). The CDR3 runs to 15 residues. V gave up 5 bases and J gave up 2 bases, with 15 bases separating them. The germline CDR1 and CDR2 sequences are SGHTA and FQGNSA. The CDR3, as DNA: TGTGCCAGCAGCCCTTCCCGGGGGAGAAACACTGAAGCTTTCTTT. Translation: CASSPSRGRNTEAFF.

The V call is TRBV19, the J call TRBJ1-6; maybe TRBD1 (5 bases). The CDR3 loop spans 13 amino acids. CDR1 is LNHDA and CDR2 is SQIVND in the germline V gene (reference sequence). V dropped 4 bases and J dropped 10 bases, with 11 bases sitting between them. CDR3: CASSSGGGSPLHF. As DNA, the CDR3 is TGTGCCAGTAGTAGCGGGGGGGGATCACCCCTCCACTTT.

This chain connects TRBV10-3 to TRBJ2-1, with 14 bases matching TRBD2. The CDR3 extends over 16 amino acids. The ends lost 7 bases at V and 5 bases at J; junction bases unmatched: 7. CDR1 is ENHRY and CDR2 is SYGVKD in the germline V gene. DNA for the CDR3: TGTGCCATCAACTCCGGGACTAGCGGGGGAAACAATGAGCAGTTCTTC. Amino acids: CAINSGTSGGNNEQFF.

The chain carries TRBV27 and TRBJ2-1, with a tentative D call TRBD2 (6 bases). The CDR3 contains 16 residues. Germline V gene lookup returns CDR1 MNHEY and CDR2 SMNVEV (reference sequence). Trimming took off 3 bases at V and 2 bases at J, with 14 bases between the two ends. The CDR3: CASSFNALAPYNEQFF. CDR3 in DNA: TGTGCCAGCAGTTTTAATGCTCTAGCGCCCTACAATGAGCAGTTCTTC.